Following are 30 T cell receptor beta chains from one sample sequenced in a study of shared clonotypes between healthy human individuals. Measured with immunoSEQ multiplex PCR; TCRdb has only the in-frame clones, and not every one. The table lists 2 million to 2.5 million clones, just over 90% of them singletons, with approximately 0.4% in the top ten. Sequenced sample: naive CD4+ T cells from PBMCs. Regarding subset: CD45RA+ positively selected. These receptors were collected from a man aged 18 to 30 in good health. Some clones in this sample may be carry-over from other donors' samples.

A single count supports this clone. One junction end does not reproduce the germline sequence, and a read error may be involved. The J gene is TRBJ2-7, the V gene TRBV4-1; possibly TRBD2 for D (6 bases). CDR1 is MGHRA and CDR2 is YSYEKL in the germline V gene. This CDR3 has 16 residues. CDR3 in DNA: TGCGCCAACAGCCAAGATAAGTTCGGAGGGTCCTACGAGCAGTACTTC. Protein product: CANSQDKFGGSYEQYF.

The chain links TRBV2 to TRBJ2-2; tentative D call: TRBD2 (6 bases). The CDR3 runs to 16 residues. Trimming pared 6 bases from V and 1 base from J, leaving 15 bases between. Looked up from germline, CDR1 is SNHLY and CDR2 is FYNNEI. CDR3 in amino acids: CASSAPVGGNTGELFF. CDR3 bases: TGTGCCAGCAGCGCGCCGGTGGGAGGGAACACCGGGGAGCTGTTTTTT.

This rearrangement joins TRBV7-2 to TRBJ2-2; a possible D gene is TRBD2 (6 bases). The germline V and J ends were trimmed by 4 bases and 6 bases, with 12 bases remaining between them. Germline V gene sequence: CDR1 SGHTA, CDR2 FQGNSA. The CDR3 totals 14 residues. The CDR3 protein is CASSSSGLPGELFF. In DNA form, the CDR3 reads TGTGCCAGCAGCTCAAGCGGGCTCCCCGGGGAGCTGTTTTTT.

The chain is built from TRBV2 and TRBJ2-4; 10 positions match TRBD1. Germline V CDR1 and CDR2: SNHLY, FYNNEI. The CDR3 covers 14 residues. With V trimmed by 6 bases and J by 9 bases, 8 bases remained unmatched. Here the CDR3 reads CASSAGTGEGIQYF. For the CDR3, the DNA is TGTGCCAGCAGCGCCGGGACAGGGGAGGGCATTCAGTACTTC.

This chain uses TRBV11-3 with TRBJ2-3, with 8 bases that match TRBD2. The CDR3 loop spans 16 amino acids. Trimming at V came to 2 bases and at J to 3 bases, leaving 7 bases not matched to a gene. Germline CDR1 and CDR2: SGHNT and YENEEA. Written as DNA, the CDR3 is TGTGCCAGCAGCTTACGGGGCGGCGGGGGGACAGATACGCAGTATTTT. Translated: CASSLRGGGGTDTQYF.

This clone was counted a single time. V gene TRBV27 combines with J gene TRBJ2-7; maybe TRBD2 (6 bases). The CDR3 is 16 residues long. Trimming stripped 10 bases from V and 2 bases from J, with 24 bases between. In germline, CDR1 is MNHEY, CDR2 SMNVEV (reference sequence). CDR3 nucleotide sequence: TGTGCCACCGACCTAGGAGGGCCTTCCCCGACCTACGAGCAGTACTTC. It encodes CATDLGGPSPTYEQYF.

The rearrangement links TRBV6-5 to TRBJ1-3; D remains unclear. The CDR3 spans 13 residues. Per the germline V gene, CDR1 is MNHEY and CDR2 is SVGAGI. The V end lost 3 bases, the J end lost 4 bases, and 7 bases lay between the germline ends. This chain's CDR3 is CASSYRPGNTIYF. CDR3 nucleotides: TGTGCCAGCAGTTATCGGCCCGGAAACACCATATATTTT.

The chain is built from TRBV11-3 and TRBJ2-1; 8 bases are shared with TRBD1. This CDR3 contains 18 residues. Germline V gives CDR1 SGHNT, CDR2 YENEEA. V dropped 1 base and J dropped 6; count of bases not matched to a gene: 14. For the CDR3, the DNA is TGTGCCAGCAGCTTAGCATCAATTCCGGACAGGGTCATCAATGAGCAGTTCTTC. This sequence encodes CASSLASIPDRVINEQFF.

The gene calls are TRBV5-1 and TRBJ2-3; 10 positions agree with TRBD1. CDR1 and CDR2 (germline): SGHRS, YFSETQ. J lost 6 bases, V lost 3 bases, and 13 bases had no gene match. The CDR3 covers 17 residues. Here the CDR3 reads CASSSGTGVPLSDTQYF. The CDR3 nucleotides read TGCGCCAGCAGCTCGGGGACAGGGGTTCCGCTCAGCGATACGCAGTATTTT.

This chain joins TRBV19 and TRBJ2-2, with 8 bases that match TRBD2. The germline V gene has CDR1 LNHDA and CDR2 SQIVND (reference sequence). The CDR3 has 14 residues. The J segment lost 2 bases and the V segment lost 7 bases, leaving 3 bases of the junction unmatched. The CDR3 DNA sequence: TGTGCCAGTACCCGGACTAGCAACACCGGGGAGCTGTTTTTT. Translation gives CASTRTSNTGELFF.

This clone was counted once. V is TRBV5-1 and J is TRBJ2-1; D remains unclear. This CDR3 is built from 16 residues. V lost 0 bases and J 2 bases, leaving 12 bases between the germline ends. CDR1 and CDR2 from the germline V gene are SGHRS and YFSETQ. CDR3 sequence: CASSLAGLGAYNEQFF. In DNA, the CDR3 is TGCGCCAGCAGCTTGGCCGGGCTTGGGGCCTACAATGAGCAGTTCTTC.

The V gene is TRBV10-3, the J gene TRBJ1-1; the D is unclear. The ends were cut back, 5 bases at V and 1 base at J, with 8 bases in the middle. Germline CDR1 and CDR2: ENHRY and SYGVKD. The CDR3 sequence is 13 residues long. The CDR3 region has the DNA TGTGCCATCAGTAAAACTGAGAACACTGAAGCTTTCTTT. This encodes CAISKTENTEAFF.

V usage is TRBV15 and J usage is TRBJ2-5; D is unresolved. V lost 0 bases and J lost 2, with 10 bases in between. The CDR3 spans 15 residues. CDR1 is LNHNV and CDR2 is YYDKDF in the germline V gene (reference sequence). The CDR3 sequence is CATSRDRGGQETQYF. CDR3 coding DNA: TGTGCCACCAGCAGAGATAGAGGCGGACAAGAGACCCAGTACTTC.

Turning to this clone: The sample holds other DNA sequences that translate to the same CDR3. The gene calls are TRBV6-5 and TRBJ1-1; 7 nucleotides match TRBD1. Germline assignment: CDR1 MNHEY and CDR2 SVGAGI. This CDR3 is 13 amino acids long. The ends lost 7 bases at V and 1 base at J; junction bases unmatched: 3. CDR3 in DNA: TGTGCCAGCACCAGACAGGGGAACACTGAAGCTTTCTTT. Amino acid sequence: CASTRQGNTEAFF.

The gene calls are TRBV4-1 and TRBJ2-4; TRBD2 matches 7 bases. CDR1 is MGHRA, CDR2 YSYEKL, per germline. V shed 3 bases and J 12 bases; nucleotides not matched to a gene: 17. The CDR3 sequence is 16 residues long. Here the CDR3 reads CASSHELWTGTTTQYF. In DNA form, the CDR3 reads TGCGCCAGCAGCCACGAACTCTGGACCGGGACTACCACTCAGTACTTC.

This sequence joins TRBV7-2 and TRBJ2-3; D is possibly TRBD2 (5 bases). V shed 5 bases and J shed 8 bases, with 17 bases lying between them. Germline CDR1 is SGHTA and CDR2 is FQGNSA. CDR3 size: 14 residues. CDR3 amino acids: CASSQPGGWRTQYF. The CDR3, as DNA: TGTGCCAGCAGCCAGCCTGGAGGATGGCGTACGCAGTATTTT.

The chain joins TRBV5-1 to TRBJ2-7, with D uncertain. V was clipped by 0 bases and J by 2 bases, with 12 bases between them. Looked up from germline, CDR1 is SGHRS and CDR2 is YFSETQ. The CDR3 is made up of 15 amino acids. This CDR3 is CASSLEARFAYEQYF. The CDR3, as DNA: TGCGCCAGCAGCTTGGAGGCCCGGTTCGCCTACGAGCAGTACTTC.

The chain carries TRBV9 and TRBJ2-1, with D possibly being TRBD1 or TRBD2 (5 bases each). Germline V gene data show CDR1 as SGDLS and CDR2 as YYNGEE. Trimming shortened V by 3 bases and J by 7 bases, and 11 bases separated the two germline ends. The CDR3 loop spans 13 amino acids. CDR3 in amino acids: CASSGGVLNEQFF. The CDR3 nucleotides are TGTGCCAGCAGCGGAGGGGTTTTGAATGAGCAGTTCTTC. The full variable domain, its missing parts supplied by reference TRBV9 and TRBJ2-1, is DSGVTQTPKHLITATGQRVTLRCSPRSGDLSVYWYQQSLDQGLQFLIQYYNGEERAKGNILERFSAQQFPDLHSELNLSSLELGDSALYFCASSGGVLNEQFFGPGTRLTVL.

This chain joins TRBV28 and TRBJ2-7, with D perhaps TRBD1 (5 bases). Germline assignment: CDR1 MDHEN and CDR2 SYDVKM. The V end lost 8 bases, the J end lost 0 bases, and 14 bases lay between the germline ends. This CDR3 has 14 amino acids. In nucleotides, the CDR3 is TGTGCCAGCGGTATAACAGGAAGCTCCTACGAGCAGTACTTC. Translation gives CASGITGSSYEQYF.

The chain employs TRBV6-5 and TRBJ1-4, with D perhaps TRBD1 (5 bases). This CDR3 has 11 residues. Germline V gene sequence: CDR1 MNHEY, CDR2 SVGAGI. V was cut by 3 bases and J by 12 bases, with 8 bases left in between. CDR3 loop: CASSYRGQLFF. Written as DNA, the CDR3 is TGTGCCAGCAGTTATAGGGGTCAACTGTTTTTT.

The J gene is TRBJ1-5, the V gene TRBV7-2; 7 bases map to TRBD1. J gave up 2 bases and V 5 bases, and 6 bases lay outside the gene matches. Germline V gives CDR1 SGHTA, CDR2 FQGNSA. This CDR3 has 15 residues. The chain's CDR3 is CASSTDRVGNQPQHF. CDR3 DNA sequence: TGTGCCAGCAGCACAGACAGGGTTGGCAATCAGCCCCAGCATTTT.

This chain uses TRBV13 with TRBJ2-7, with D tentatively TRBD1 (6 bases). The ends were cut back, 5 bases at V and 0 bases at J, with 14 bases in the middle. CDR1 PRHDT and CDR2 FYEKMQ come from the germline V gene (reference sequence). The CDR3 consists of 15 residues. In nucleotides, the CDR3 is TGTGCCAGCAGCACTACTAGAGGGGGCTCCTACGAGCAGTACTTC. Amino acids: CASSTTRGGSYEQYF.

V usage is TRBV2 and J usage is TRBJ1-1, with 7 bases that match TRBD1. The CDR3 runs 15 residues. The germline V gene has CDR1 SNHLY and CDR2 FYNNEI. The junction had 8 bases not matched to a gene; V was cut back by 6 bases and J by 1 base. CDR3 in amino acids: CASSRRDRKNTEAFF. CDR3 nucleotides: TGTGCCAGCAGCCGCCGGGACAGAAAGAACACTGAAGCTTTCTTT.

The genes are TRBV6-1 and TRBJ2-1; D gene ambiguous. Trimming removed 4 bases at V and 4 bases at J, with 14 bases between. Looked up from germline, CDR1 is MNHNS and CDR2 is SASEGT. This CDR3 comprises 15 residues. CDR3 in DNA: TGTGCCAGCAGTGTGCAGTCCTCGTTTTACAATGAGCAGTTCTTC. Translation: CASSVQSSFYNEQFF.

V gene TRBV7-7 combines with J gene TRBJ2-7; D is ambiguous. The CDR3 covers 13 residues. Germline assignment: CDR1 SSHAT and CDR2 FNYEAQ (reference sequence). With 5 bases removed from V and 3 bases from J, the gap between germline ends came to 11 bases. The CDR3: CASSLSDGYEQYF. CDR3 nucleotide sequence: TGTGCCAGCAGCCTTTCGGACGGCTACGAGCAGTACTTC.

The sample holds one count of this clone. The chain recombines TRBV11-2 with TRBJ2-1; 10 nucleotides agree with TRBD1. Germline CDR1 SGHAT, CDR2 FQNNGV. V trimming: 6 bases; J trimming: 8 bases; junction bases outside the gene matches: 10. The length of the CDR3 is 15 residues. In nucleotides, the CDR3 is TGTGCCAGCAGGCGGACAGGGGGTAGTTTGGATGAGCAGTTCTTC. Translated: CASRRTGGSLDEQFF.

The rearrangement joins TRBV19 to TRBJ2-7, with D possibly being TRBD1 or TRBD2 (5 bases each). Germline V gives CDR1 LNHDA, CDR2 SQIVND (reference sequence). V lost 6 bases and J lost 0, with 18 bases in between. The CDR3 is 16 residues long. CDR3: CASSPAGTASSYEQYF. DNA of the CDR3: TGTGCCAGTAGCCCCGCCGGGACGGCGAGCTCCTACGAGCAGTACTTC.

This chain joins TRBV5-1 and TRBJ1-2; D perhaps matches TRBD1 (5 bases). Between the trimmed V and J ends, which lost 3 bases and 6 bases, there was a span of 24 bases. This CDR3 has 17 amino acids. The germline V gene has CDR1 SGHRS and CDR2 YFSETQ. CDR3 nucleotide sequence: TGCGCCAGCAGCTCAACCCCCGTGGTACTGGGGGAGGATGGCTACACCTTC. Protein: CASSSTPVVLGEDGYTF.

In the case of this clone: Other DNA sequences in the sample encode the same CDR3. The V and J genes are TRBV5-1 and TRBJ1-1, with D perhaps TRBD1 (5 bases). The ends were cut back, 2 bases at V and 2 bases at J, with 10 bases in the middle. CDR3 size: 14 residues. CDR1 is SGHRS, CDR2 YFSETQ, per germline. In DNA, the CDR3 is TGCGCCAGCAGCTTTGGGGGTACTAACACTGAAGCTTTCTTT. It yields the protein CASSFGGTNTEAFF.

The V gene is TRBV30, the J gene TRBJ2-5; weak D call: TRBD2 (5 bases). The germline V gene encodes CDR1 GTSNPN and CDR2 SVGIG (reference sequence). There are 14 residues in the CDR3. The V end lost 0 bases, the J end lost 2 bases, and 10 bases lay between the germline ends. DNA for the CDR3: TGTGCCTGGAGTGTACGGGCGGGTCAAGAGACCCAGTACTTC. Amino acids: CAWSVRAGQETQYF.